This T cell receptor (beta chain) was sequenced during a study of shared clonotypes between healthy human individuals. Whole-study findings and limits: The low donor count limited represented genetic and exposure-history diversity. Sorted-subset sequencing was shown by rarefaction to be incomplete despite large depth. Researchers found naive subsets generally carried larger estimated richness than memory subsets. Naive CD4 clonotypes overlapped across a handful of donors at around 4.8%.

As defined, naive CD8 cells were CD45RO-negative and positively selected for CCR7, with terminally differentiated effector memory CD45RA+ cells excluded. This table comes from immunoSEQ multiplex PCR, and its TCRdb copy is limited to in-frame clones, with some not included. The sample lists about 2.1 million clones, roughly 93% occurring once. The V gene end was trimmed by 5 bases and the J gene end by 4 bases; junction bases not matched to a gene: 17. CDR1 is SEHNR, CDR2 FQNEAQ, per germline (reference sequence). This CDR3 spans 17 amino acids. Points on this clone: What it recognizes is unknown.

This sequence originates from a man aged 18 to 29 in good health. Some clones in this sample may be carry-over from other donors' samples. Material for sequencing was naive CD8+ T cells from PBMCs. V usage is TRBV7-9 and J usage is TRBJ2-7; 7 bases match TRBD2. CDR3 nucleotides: TGTGCCAGCAGCCTCCTAGGCGGGAGAGATCCTAAGTACGAGCAGTACTTC. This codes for CASSLLGGRDPKYEQYF.